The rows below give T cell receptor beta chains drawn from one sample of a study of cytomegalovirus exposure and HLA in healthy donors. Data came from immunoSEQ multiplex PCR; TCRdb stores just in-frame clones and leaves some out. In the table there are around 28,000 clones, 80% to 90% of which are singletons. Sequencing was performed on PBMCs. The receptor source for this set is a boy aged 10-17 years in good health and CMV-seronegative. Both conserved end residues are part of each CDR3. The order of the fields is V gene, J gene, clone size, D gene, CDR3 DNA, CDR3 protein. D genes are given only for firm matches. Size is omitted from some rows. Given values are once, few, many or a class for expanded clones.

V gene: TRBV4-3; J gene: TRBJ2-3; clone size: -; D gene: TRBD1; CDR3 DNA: TGCGCCAGCAGCCAAGATCGACAGGGGCCTAGCACAGATACGCAGTATTTT; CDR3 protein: CASSQDRQGPSTDTQYF
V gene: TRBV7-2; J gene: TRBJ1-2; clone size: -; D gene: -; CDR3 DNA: TGTGCCAGCAGCCGGGACTATGGCTACACCTTC; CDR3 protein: CASSRDYGYTF
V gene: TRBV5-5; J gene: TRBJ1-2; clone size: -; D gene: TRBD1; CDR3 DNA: TGTGCCAGCAGCTCCCTAAGGGACAGGGGGTCCTATGGCTACACCTTC; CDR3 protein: CASSSLRDRGSYGYTF
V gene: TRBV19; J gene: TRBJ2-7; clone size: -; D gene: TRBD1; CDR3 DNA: TGTGCCAGTAGTCCCTCCCAGGGGGTGAGGAACGAGCAGTACTTC; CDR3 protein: CASSPSQGVRNEQYF
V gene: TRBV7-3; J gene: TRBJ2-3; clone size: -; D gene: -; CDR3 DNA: TGTGCCAGCATGGCTAGCGGCACAGATACGCAGTATTTT; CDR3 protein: CASMASGTDTQYF
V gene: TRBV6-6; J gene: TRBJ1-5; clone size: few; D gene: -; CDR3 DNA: TGTGCCAGCAGTTACCTCGCCGGCGGGAATCAGCCCCAGCATTTT; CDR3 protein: CASSYLAGGNQPQHF
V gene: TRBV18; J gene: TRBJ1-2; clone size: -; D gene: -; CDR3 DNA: TGTGCCAGCTCACCTCCGGGTTGGGGGGGCGCTTCTCGCGGCTACACCTTC; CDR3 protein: CASSPPGWGGASRGYTF
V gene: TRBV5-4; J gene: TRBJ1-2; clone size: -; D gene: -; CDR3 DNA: TGTGCCAGCAGCCGAGGGGGGGGACCAAACTATGGCTACACCTTC; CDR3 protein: CASSRGGGPNYGYTF
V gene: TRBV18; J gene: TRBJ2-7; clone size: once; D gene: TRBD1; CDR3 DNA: TGTGCCAGCTCACCCGACAGGGACGAGCAGTACTTC; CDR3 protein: CASSPDRDEQYF
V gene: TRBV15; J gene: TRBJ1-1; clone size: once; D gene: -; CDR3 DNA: TGTGCCACCAGCCAACCAGGGGCAAACACTGAAGCTTTCTTT; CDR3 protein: CATSQPGANTEAFF
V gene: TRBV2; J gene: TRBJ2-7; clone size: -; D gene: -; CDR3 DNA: TGTGCCAGCAGTAAAGGAACAGGAATTCCCTACGAGCAGTACTTC; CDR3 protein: CASSKGTGIPYEQYF
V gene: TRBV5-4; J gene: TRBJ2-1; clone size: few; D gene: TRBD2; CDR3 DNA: TGTGCCAGCAGCTTGGACGGACTAGCAAGTCCTCCCTACAATGAGCAGTTCTTC; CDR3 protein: CASSLDGLASPPYNEQFF
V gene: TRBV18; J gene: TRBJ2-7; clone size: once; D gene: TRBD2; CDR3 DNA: TGTGCCAGCTCACCTAGCGGGGGGGCCGGGGAGCAGTACTTC; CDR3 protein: CASSPSGGAGEQYF
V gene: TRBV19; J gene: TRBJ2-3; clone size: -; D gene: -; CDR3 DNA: TGTGCCAGTAGTATAGTGGGGGGGCCGGGGAATACGCAGTATTTT; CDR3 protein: CASSIVGGPGNTQYF
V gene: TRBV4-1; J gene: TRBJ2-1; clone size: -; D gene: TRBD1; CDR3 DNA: TGCGCCAGCAGCCAAGAACAGGGGAATGAGCAGTTCTTC; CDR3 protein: CASSQEQGNEQFF
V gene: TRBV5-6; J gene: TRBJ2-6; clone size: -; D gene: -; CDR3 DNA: TGTGCCAGCAGCTTTAATAGACTTACTGGGGCCAACGTCCTGACTTTC; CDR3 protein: CASSFNRLTGANVLTF
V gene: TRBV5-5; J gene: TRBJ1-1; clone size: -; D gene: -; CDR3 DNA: TGTGCCAGCAGCTTGGGTTGGGGGGATAACACTGAAGCTTTCTTT; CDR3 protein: CASSLGWGDNTEAFF
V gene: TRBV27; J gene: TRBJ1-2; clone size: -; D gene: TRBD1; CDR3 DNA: TGTGCCAGCAGTCCCGACAGGGCCCCTCAATATGGCTACACCTTC; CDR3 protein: CASSPDRAPQYGYTF
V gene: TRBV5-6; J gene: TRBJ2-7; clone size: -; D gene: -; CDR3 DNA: TGTGCCAGCAGCTTGTTGCAGGGAGGCCTTCGCGGGCAGTACTTC; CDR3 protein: CASSLLQGGLRGQYF
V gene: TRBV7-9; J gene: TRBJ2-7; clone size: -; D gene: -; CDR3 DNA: TGTGCCAGCAGCTTATTTAAACAGGGAGATTACGAGCAGTACTTC; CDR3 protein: CASSLFKQGDYEQYF
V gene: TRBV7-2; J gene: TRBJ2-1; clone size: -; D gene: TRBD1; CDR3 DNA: TGTGCCAGCAGCTTAGAGACAGGGCGAAACAATGAGCAGTTCTTC; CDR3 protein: CASSLETGRNNEQFF
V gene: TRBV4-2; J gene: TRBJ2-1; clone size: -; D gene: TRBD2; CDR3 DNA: TGTGCCAGCAGCTACACCGGGACTAGTAACAATGAGCAGTTCTTC; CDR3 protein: CASSYTGTSNNEQFF
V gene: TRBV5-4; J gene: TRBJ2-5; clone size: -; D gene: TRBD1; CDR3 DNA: TGTGCCAGCAGGCCGACAGGGGGGCGCGGGGAGACCCAGTACTTC; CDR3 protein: CASRPTGGRGETQYF
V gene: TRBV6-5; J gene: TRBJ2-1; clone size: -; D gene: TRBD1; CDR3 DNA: TGTGCCAGCAGTTTGGCCGGGACAGGGTCTTACAATGAGCAGTTCTTC; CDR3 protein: CASSLAGTGSYNEQFF
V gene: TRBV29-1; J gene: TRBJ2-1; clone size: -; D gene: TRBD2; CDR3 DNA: TGCAGCGTTGTCCCGGACGACAGCGGGGAGGGTAATGAGCAGTTCTTC; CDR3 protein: CSVVPDDSGEGNEQFF
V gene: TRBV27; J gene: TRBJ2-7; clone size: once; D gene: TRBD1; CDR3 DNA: TGTGCCAGCAGTTTAGGTGGGACAGTTTCCTACGAGCAGTACTTC; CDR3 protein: CASSLGGTVSYEQYF
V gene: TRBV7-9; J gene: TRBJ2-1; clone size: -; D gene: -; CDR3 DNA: TGTGCCAGCAGCTTAAGGCGGGTCCATGAGCAGTTCTTC; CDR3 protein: CASSLRRVHEQFF
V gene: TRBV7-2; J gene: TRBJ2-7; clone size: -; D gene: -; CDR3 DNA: TGTGCCAGCAGCTTAGGTCAGTCCTCCTACGAGCAGTACTTC; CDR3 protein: CASSLGQSSYEQYF
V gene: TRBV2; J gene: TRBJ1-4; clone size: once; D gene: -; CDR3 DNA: TGTGCCAGCAGTGATCTCGTCGACTCTAATGAAAAACTGTTTTTT; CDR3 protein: CASSDLVDSNEKLFF